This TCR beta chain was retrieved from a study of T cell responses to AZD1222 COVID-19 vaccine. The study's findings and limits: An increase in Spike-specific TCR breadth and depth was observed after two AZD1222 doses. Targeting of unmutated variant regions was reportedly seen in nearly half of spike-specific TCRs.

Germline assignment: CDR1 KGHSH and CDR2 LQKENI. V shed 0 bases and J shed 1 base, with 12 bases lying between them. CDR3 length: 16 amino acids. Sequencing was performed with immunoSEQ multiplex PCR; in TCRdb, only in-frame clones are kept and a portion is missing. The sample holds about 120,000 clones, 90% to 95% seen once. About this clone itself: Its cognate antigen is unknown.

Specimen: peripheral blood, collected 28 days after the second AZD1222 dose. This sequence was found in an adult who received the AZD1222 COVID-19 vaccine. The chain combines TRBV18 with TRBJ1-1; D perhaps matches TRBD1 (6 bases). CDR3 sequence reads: CASSPPVRGANTEAFF. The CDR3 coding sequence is TGTGCCAGCTCACCACCGGTTAGGGGGGCGAACACTGAAGCTTTCTTT.